A selection of T cell receptor beta chains follows, all from one sample in a study of blood T cells in healthy people across ages. Each CDR3 protein gets one entry after TCRdb re-called the 5' RACE reads with MiXCR. The profile covers about 800,000 distinct CDR3 sequences, with more than 35% appearing a single time and 15% to 20% taken by the ten largest. What was sequenced was blood. The receptors were gathered from an older man in good health. Both conserved end residues are trimmed from each CDR3. The order of the fields is J gene, V gene, CDR3 protein.

TRBJ2-3,TRBV20-1,SASGSGDTDTQY
TRBJ2-1,TRBV20-1,SANSWTGDNEQF
TRBJ2-7,TRBV7-3,ASSPKGRSYEQY
TRBJ2-5,TRBV24-1,ATSAPRPEPETQY
TRBJ2-3,TRBV5-1,ASSLVTETTDTQY
TRBJ2-1,TRBV7-8,ASSLSGLVPNEQF
TRBJ2-7,TRBV10-3,AISESGDEQY
TRBJ2-7,TRBV6-2/TRBV6-3,ASSYETSGLYEQY
TRBJ2-3,TRBV7-2,ASAMGTFTDTQY
TRBJ2-3,TRBV5-1,ASSLGPSGSSDTQY
TRBJ2-3,TRBV20-1,SASKGDTQY
TRBJ2-5,TRBV7-6,ASSLTRTNQETQY
TRBJ2-7,TRBV27,ASSLDWSYEQY
TRBJ1-1,TRBV6-2/TRBV6-3,ASSLRFGVRNTEAF
TRBJ2-3,TRBV18,ASLTSGDTDAQY
TRBJ2-2,TRBV10-3,AISQGAGELF
TRBJ2-7,TRBV7-2,ASSLRGLSGTEQY
TRBJ1-4,TRBV10-3,AISEQGWTNEKLF
TRBJ1-2,TRBV7-2,ASRPATGNYGYT
.,TRBV28,ASSTTSAETQY
TRBJ2-5,TRBV24-1,ATKQAGGETQY
TRBJ2-7,TRBV10-3,AIKASGNSYEQY